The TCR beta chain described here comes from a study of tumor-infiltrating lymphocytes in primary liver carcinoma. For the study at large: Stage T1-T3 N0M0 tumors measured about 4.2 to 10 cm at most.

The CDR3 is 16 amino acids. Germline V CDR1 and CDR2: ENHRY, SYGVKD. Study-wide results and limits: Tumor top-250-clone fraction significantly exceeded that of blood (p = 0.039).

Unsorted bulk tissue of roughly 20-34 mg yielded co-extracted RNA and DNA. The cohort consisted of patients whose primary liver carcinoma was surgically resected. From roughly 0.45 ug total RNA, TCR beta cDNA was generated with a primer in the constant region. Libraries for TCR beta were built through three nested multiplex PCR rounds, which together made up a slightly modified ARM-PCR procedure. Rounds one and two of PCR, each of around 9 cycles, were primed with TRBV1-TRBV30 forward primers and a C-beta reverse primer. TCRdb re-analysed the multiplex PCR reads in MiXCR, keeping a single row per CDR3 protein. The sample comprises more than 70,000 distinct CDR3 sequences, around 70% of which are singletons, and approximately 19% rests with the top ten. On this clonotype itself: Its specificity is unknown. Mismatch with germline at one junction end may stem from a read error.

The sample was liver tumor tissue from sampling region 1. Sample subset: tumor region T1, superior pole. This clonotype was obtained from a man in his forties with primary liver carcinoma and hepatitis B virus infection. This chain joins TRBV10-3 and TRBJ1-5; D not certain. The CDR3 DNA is TGTGCCACCAGTGAGTCAAAACAGATTGGCAATCAGCCCCATCATTTT. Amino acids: CATSESKQIGNQPHHF.